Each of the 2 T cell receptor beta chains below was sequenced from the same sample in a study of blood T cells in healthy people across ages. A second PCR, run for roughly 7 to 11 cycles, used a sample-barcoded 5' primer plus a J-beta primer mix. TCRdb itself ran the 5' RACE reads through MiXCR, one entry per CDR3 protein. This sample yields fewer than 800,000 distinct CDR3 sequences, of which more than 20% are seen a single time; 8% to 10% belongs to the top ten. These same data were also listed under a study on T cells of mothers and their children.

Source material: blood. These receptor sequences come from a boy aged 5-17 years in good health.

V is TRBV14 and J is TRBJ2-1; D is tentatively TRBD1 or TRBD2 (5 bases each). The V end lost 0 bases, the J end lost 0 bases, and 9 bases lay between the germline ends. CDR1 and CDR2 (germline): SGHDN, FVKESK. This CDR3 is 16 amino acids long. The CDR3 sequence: CASSQEWGSSYNEQFF. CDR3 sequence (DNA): TGTGCCAGCAGCCAAGAGTGGGGGAGCTCCTACAATGAGCAGTTCTTC. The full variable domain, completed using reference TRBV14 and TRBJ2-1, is EAGVTQFPSHSVIEKGQTVTLRCDPISGHDNLYWYRRVMGKEIKFLLHFVKESKQDESGMPNNRFLAERTGGTYSTLKVQPAELEDSGVYFCASSQEWGSSYNEQFFGPGTRLTVL.

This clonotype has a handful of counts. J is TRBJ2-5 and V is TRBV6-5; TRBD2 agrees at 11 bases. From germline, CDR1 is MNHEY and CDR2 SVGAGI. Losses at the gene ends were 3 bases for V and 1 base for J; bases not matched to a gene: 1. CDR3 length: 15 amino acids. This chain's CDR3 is CASSYSGGVQETQYF. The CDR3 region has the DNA TGTGCCAGCAGTTATAGCGGGGGGGTCCAAGAGACCCAGTACTTC.